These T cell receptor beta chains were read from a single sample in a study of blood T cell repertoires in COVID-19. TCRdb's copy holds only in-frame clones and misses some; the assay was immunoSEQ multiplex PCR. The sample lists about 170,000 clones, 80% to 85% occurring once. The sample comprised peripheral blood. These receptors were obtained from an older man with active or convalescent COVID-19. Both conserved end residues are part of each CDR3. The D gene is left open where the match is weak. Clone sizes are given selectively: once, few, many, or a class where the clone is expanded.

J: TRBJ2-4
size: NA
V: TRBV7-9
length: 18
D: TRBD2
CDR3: CASSPKSSGRVAKNIQYF
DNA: TGTGCCAGCAGCCCAAAGTCTAGCGGGAGGGTAGCCAAAAACATTCAGTACTTC

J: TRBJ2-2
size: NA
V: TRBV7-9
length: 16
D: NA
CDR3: CASSLDFHTNTGELFF
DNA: TGTGCCAGCAGCTTAGACTTTCATACGAACACCGGGGAGCTGTTTTTT

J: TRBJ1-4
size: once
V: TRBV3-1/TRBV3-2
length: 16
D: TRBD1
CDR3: CASSHTRGRGYEKLFF
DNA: TGTGCCAGCAGCCATACCAGGGGGCGAGGGTATGAAAAACTGTTTTTT

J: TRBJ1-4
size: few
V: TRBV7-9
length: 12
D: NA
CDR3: CASSSGGEKLFF
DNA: TGTGCCAGCAGCTCCGGAGGTGAAAAACTGTTTTTT

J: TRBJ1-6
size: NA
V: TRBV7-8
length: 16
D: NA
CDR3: CASSLIGSSYNSPLHF
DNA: TGTGCCAGCAGCTTAATCGGTAGCTCCTATAATTCACCCCTCCACTTT

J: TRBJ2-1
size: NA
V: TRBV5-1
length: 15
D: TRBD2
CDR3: CASSLAASGYNEQFF
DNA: TGCGCCAGCAGCTTGGCCGCTAGCGGCTACAATGAGCAGTTCTTC

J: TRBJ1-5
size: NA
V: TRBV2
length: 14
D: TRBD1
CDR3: CASREGQINQPQHF
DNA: TGTGCCAGCAGAGAGGGACAGATCAATCAGCCCCAGCATTTT

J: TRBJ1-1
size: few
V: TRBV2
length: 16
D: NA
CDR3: CASSEDMMGGETEAFF
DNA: TGTGCCAGCAGTGAAGACATGATGGGGGGGGAAACTGAAGCTTTCTTT

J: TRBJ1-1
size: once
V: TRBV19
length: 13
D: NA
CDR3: CASSISGNTEAFF
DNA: TGTGCCAGTAGTATCTCCGGGAACACTGAAGCTTTCTTT

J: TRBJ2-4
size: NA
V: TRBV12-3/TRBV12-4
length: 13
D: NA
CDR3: CASTGGAKNIQYF
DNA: TGTGCCAGCACTGGGGGGGCCAAAAACATTCAGTACTTC

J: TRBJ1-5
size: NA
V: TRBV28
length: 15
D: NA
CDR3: CASTSTGNSNQPQHF
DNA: TGTGCCAGCACATCGACAGGTAATAGCAATCAGCCCCAGCATTTT

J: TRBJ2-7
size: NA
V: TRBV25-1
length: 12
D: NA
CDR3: CASKTESYEQYF
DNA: TGTGCCAGCAAGACAGAATCCTACGAGCAGTACTTC

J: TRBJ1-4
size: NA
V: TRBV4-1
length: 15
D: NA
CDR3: CASSQSGTRGEKLFF
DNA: TGCGCCAGCAGCCAGTCCGGGACTCGCGGGGAAAAACTGTTTTTT

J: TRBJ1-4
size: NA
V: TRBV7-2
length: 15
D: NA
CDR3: CASSLRGNVNEKLFF
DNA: TGTGCCAGCAGCTTACGGGGGAATGTCAATGAAAAACTGTTTTTT

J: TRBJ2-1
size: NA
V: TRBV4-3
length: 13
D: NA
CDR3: CASSQIEGKEQFF
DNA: TGCGCCAGCAGCCAAATTGAGGGAAAGGAGCAGTTCTTC

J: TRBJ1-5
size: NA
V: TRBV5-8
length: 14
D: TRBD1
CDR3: CASSLTGGNQPQHF
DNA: TGTGCCAGCAGCTTAACAGGGGGCAATCAGCCCCAGCATTTT

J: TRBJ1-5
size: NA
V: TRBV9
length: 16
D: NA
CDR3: CASSRRGDNSNQPQHF
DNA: TGTGCCAGCAGCCGCAGGGGAGATAATAGCAATCAGCCCCAGCATTTT

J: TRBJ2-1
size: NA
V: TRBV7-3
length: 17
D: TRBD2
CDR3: CASSLTGGSSSYNEQFF
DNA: TGTGCCAGCAGCTTAACGGGCGGGAGTAGCTCCTACAATGAGCAGTTCTTC

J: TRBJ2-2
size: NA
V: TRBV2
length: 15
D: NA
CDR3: CASRGRARGTGELFF
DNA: TGTGCCAGCAGGGGCAGGGCCCGTGGCACCGGGGAGCTGTTTTTT

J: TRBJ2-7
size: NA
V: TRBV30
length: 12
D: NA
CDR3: CAWDSGFYEQYF
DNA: TGTGCCTGGGACAGCGGGTTCTACGAGCAGTACTTC

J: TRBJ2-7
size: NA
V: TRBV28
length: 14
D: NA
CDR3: CASSLLSGMEKQYF
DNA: TGTGCCAGCAGTTTGCTATCGGGAATGGAGAAGCAGTACTTC

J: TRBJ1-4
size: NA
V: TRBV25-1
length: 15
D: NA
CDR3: CASTPEHSGNEKLFF
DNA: TGTGCCAGCACCCCCGAGCACTCGGGGAATGAAAAACTGTTTTTT

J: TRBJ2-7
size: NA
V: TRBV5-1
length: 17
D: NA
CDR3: CASSLELGFQRPYEQYF
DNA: TGCGCCAGCAGCTTGGAATTAGGATTTCAGCGTCCCTACGAGCAGTACTTC

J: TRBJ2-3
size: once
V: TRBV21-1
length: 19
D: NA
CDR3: CASSKSYRLAGGSTDTQYF
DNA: TGTGCCAGCAGCAAATCGTATCGCCTAGCGGGAGGTTCCACAGATACGCAGTATTTT

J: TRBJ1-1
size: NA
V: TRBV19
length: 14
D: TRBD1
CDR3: CASRKGQGSTEAFF
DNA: TGTGCCAGTAGAAAAGGACAGGGGAGCACTGAAGCTTTCTTT

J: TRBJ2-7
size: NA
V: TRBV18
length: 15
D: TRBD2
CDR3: CASSPSSGRSYEQYF
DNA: TGTGCCAGCTCACCATCCAGCGGGAGGTCCTACGAGCAGTACTTC

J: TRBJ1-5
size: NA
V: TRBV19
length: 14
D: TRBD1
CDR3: CASGRTGVEQPQHF
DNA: TGTGCCAGCGGTCGGACAGGGGTTGAGCAGCCCCAGCATTTT

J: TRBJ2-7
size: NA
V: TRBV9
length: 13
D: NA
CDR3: CASSPGIFYEQYF
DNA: TGTGCCAGCAGCCCCGGGATATTCTACGAGCAGTACTTC